The 31 T cell receptor beta chains below were found in one sample sequenced in a study of regulatory T cells in long-lasting Graves disease. For TCR beta, libraries came from iRepertoire HTBI primers and Arm-PCR of CDR3 regions. One entry per CDR3 protein results from TCRdb running MiXCR on the multiplex PCR reads. The sample has 500,000 or so distinct CDR3 sequences; approximately 15% are singletons. Time point denoted: newly diagnosed GD, antithyroid drugs for less than 3 months. TCR sequences were obtained from RNA taken from PBMCs. The same specimen was also included in a second study, on T cells in Graves' hyperthyroidism and ophthalmopathy.

Specimen: peripheral blood mononuclear cells (PBMCs), collected at new diagnosis, from a patient treated with antithyroid drugs. Receptors originate from a woman aged 50 to 65 with Graves disease.

The V call is TRBV19, the J call TRBJ1-5; possible D gene TRBD1, 6 bases. CDR1 is LNHDA, CDR2 SQIVND, per germline (reference sequence). The CDR3 is 17 residues long. Between the trimmed V and J ends, which lost 3 bases and 4 bases, there was a span of 19 bases. The CDR3 loop reads CASSMPGQPQENQPQHF. CDR3 nucleotide sequence: TGTGCCAGTAGTATGCCCGGACAGCCCCAGGAGAATCAGCCCCAGCATTTT.

At least ten counts were recorded for this clonotype. This chain joins TRBV15 and TRBJ1-2, with 8 bases aligning to TRBD1. The V gene end was trimmed by 7 bases and the J gene end by 7 bases; junction bases not matched to a gene: 14. Germline-derived CDR1 and CDR2 are LNHNV and YYDKDF (reference sequence). The CDR3 length is 15 residues. Here the CDR3 DNA reads TGTGCCACCACCGAGGCCCAGGGGGCGCAAGCTGGCTACACCTTC. It specifies CATTEAQGAQAGYTF.

In this sample, this clonotype turned up many times. The chain links TRBV27 to TRBJ1-5; D unresolved. Germline V gene data show CDR1 as MNHEY and CDR2 as SMNVEV (reference sequence). Trimming took 3 bases from V and 5 from J, leaving 11 bases between them. The length of the CDR3 is 14 residues. This chain's CDR3 is CASSFSQLDQPQHF. The CDR3, as DNA: TGTGCCAGCAGTTTCAGCCAGCTGGATCAGCCCCAGCATTTT.

This clonotype was found once. This chain connects TRBV7-9 to TRBJ2-1, with TRBD2 identical over 9 bases. The CDR3 is 16 residues long. Trimming at V came to 5 bases and at J to 3 bases, leaving 8 bases not matched to a gene. Germline V gene lookup returns CDR1 SEHNR and CDR2 FQNEAQ (reference sequence). CDR3 in DNA: TGTGCCAGCAGCCCCAACGTAGCGGGAGTCTACAATGAGCAGTTCTTC. The encoded protein is CASSPNVAGVYNEQFF.

In regard to this clonotype: Given the absence of the conserved phenylalanine or tryptophan at the CDR3 end, a read error is likely. The chain links TRBV7-9 to TRBJ2-1; 7 bases map to TRBD2. J was trimmed by 5 bases and V by 4 bases; bases with no gene match: 14. The germline V gene encodes CDR1 SEHNR and CDR2 FQNEAQ (reference sequence). The CDR3 is made up of 17 amino acids. CDR3 residues: CASSSVPGTNPNNEQFS. The CDR3 region has the DNA TGTGCCAGCAGCTCAGTCCCCGGGACTAACCCCAACAATGAGCAGTTCTCC.

The sample holds many counts of this clonotype. The J gene is TRBJ2-7, the V gene TRBV30; 8 nucleotides line up with TRBD2. Germline-derived CDR1 and CDR2 are GTSNPN and SVGIG (reference sequence). With V trimmed by 8 bases and J by 3 bases, 6 bases remained unmatched. The CDR3 runs to 12 residues. This chain's CDR3 is CAQGSGGYEQYF. The CDR3 bases are TGTGCCCAAGGCAGCGGGGGCTACGAGCAGTACTTC.

This clonotype was counted ten times or more. V gene TRBV7-3 combines with J gene TRBJ2-2; the match to TRBD1 covers 8 bases. Germline-derived CDR1 and CDR2 are SGHTA and FQGTGA. The ends lost 4 bases at V and 4 bases at J; junction bases unmatched: 5. The length of the CDR3 is 15 residues. CDR3 sequence (DNA): TGTGCCAGCAGCTCGACAGGGGCTTCCACCGGGGAGCTGTTTTTT. Translating gives CASSSTGASTGELFF. The whole variable domain, remainder taken from reference TRBV7-3 and TRBJ2-2, is GAGVSQTPSNKVTEKGKYVELRCDPISGHTALYWYRQSLGQGPEFLIYFQGTGAADDSGLPNDRFFAVRPEGSVSTLKIQRTERGDSAVYLCASSSTGASTGELFFGEGSRLTVL.

The chain couples TRBV3-1 to TRBJ2-3, with 12 bases matching TRBD2. CDR1 and CDR2 from the germline V gene are LGHDT and YNNKEL (reference sequence). After removal of 2 bases from V and 2 bases from J, the junction contained 2 bases not matched to a gene. This CDR3 is built from 16 residues. The DNA of the CDR3 is TGTGCCAGCAGCCAACCTAGCGGGAGGGTCACAGATACGCAGTATTTT. Its translation is CASSQPSGRVTDTQYF.

This clonotype came up a few times. A much larger clone lies a single base off, so this may be a read error. In DNA, the CDR3 is TGTGCCAGCAGCCTAGCGGGAGTTGACTACGAGCAGTACTTC. This encodes CASSLAGVDYEQYF. The V gene is TRBV12-3 or TRBV12-4, the J gene TRBJ2-7; 10 nucleotides align to TRBD2. The trim removed 6 bases at V and 3 bases at J, leaving 5 bases unmatched. This CDR3 is 14 amino acids long.

A note on this clonotype: A read error may be the cause here, since a much bigger clone is one base away. Since the CDR3 does not end with the conserved phenylalanine or tryptophan, this likely comes from a read error. The chain carries TRBV3-1 and TRBJ2-1; the match to TRBD2 covers 9 bases. Germline assignment: CDR1 LGHDT and CDR2 YNNKEL (reference sequence). This CDR3 region has 14 residues. V lost 5 bases, J lost 9 bases, and 8 bases stayed unmatched. The CDR3 region is CASSSGTSWGEQFL. CDR3 nucleotides: TGTGCCAGCAGCTCCGGGACTAGCTGGGGTGAGCAGTTCCTC.

The chain joins TRBV6-1 to TRBJ1-1; D not certain. The germline V gene has CDR1 MNHNS and CDR2 SASEGT. Deletions cut 6 bases from V and 2 bases from J, with 7 bases between. CDR3 length: 12 residues. The DNA for the CDR3 is TGTGCCAGCAGCTCCTACAACACTGAAGCTTTCTTT. It specifies CASSSYNTEAFF.

This clonotype was detected many times. The J gene is TRBJ1-6, the V gene TRBV27; D unclear. Germline V gene data show CDR1 as MNHEY and CDR2 as SMNVEV (reference sequence). Trimming left V 3 bases short and J 10 bases short, with 10 bases between. This CDR3 region has 13 residues. The CDR3 nucleotides read TGTGCCAGCAGTTTCAATGGGATGTCACCCCTCCACTTT. Protein product: CASSFNGMSPLHF.

This clonotype was observed a handful of times. The chain joins TRBV18 to TRBJ1-5, with a tentative D call TRBD1 (5 bases). From germline, CDR1 is KGHSH and CDR2 LQKENI. The V gene lost 1 base and the J gene lost 2 bases, with 9 bases spanning the gap. The CDR3 is 15 amino acids. CDR3 DNA: TGTGCCAGCTCACCACAGGGGATTGGCAATCAGCCCCAGCATTTT. Translated: CASSPQGIGNQPQHF.

The chain couples TRBV27 to TRBJ2-5; TRBD2 is a possible D gene (5 bases). In germline, CDR1 is MNHEY, CDR2 SMNVEV (reference sequence). This CDR3 comprises 13 residues. V shed 10 bases and J shed 7 bases, with 19 bases lying between them. The CDR3 sequence is CANTSPGKGTQYF. The CDR3 nucleotides are TGTGCCAACACCTCCCCGGGGAAGGGGACCCAGTACTTC.

This clonotype was seen many times. V usage is TRBV30 and J usage is TRBJ2-5; TRBD2 is a possible D gene (7 bases). Per germline, CDR1 GTSNPN and CDR2 SVGIG (reference sequence). Trimming cost V 1 base and J 5 bases, with 14 bases left between them. The CDR3 runs 14 residues. The CDR3: CAWSGGGGGETQYF. DNA for the CDR3: TGTGCCTGGAGTGGAGGGGGAGGGGGGGAGACCCAGTACTTC. The full variable domain, rest sourced from reference TRBV30 and TRBJ2-5, is SQTIHQWPATLVQPVGSPLSLECTVEGTSNPNLYWYRQAAGRGLQLLFYSVGIGQISSEVPQNLSASRPQDRQFILSSKKLLLSDSGFYLCAWSGGGGGETQYFGPGTRLLVL.

This clonotype was observed many times. The chain recombines TRBV2 with TRBJ1-6; no clear D gene. The CDR3 length is 13 residues. Germline V gene data show CDR1 as SNHLY and CDR2 as FYNNEI. The V and J ends lost 4 bases and 8 bases respectively, with 9 bases between them. The CDR3: CASSVSTDSPLHF. The CDR3 DNA is TGTGCCAGCAGTGTATCAACAGATTCACCCCTCCACTTT.

This clonotype was detected ten times or more. The chain uses TRBV5-1 and TRBJ1-1; D unresolved. Trimming pared 1 base from V and 1 base from J, leaving 8 bases between. This CDR3 spans 14 amino acids. Germline V lookup: CDR1 SGHRS, CDR2 YFSETQ. CDR3 protein: CASSLSVQNTEAFF. DNA for the CDR3: TGCGCCAGCAGCTTGTCAGTACAGAACACTGAAGCTTTCTTT.

The CDR3 protein is CASSSLAGGPGEAQYF. The DNA for the CDR3 is TGTGCCAGCAGCTCCCTAGCGGGAGGGCCGGGGGAGGCCCAGTACTTC. This rearrangement joins TRBV5-4 to TRBJ2-5; 12 positions match TRBD2. With V trimmed by 3 bases and J by 9 bases, 12 bases remained unmatched. This CDR3 has 16 residues. Germline V gene data show CDR1 as SGHNT and CDR2 as YYREEE (reference sequence).

In its sample, this clonotype was seen many times. The chain carries TRBV10-3 and TRBJ2-7, with 9 bases matching TRBD1. The CDR3 is made up of 15 amino acids. Unmatched junction bases numbered 4, after V lost 3 bases and J lost 1 base. In germline, CDR1 is ENHRY, CDR2 SYGVKD. CDR3 nucleotides: TGTGCCATCAGTGATTTACAGGGGGCTTCCTACGAGCAGTACTTC. It codes for CAISDLQGASYEQYF.

This chain links TRBV29-1 with TRBJ2-7; 11 bases match TRBD2. V gave up 0 bases and J gave up 4 bases; unmatched junction bases: 11. Germline CDR1 SQVTM, CDR2 ANQGSEA. The CDR3 length is 17 residues. The CDR3 spells CSVEDSGTSGASYEQYF. The CDR3 nucleotides are TGCAGCGTTGAAGATTCAGGGACTAGCGGAGCCTCATACGAGCAGTACTTC.

This clonotype appeared many times. The J gene is TRBJ2-3, the V gene TRBV27, with D possibly TRBD2 on 6 matching bases. Germline lookup yields CDR1 MNHEY and CDR2 SMNVEV (reference sequence). The CDR3 runs to 17 residues. V gave up 4 bases and J gave up 0 bases, with 17 bases separating them. In DNA, the CDR3 is TGTGCCAGCAGTTCTCCGACTAGACTAACTAGCACAGATACGCAGTATTTT. Residues: CASSSPTRLTSTDTQYF.

In its sample, this clonotype was seen a few times. The V call is TRBV5-1, the J call TRBJ2-7, with 13 positions matching TRBD2. The CDR3 sequence is 16 residues long. Per the germline V gene, CDR1 is SGHRS and CDR2 is YFSETQ. V lost 3 bases to trimming and J lost 4 bases; unmatched junction nucleotides: 7. CDR3 loop: CASSSTGTSGTYEQYF. CDR3 DNA sequence: TGCGCCAGCAGCTCGACCGGGACTAGCGGGACGTACGAGCAGTACTTC.

Many counts were recorded for this clonotype. V usage is TRBV28 and J usage is TRBJ2-2; D might be TRBD1 (5 bases). Per germline, CDR1 MDHEN and CDR2 SYDVKM. The CDR3 consists of 16 residues. V lost 3 bases and J 5 bases, leaving 16 bases between the germline ends. CDR3 sequence: CASSLSAGKRTGELFF. The CDR3 nucleotides are TGTGCCAGCAGTTTGTCCGCAGGGAAAAGAACCGGGGAGCTGTTTTTT.

Many counts were recorded for this clonotype. The CDR3 protein is CASSRGGTAIQETQYF. CDR3 sequence (DNA): TGTGCCAGCAGCCGGGGGGGGACCGCGATACAAGAGACCCAGTACTTC. The gene calls are TRBV12-3 or TRBV12-4 and TRBJ2-5; TRBD2 agrees at 8 bases. V was clipped by 6 bases and J by 2 bases; unmatched bases: 11. This CDR3 is 16 amino acids long.

In this sample, this clonotype turned up a few times. V usage is TRBV12-3 or TRBV12-4 and J usage is TRBJ1-4; 8 bases are shared with TRBD1. V was clipped by 5 bases and J by 7 bases; unmatched bases: 9. The CDR3 length is 15 residues. The CDR3 DNA reads as TGTGCCAGCAGTCCCACGGACAGGGTCGCTGAAAAACTGTTTTTT. Its protein product is CASSPTDRVAEKLFF.

The chain recombines TRBV5-1 with TRBJ1-1; TRBD1 aligns across 8 bases. This CDR3 spans 15 amino acids. The germline gives CDR1 SGHRS, CDR2 YFSETQ. V shed 5 bases and J 1 base; nucleotides not matched to a gene: 7. As DNA, the CDR3 is TGCGCCAGCAGTCTTGGGGACAGGACGAACACTGAAGCTTTCTTT. Its translation: CASSLGDRTNTEAFF.

This clonotype came up a few times. One base away lies a much larger clone, so this may be a sequencing read error. V is TRBV2 and J is TRBJ1-1; 10 bases are shared with TRBD1. There are 15 residues in the CDR3. Germline assignment: CDR1 SNHLY and CDR2 FYNNEI. CDR3 amino acids: CTSNRQGASYAEAFF. The CDR3 DNA reads TGTACCAGCAATCGACAGGGGGCGAGTTACGCTGAAGCTTTCTTT.

This clonotype was seen many times. The genes are TRBV20-1 and TRBJ1-5; 9 bases map to TRBD1. The CDR3 is made up of 18 amino acids. With V trimmed by 6 bases and J by 0 bases, 15 bases remained unmatched. Germline CDR1 and CDR2: DFQATT and SNEGSKA (reference sequence). CDR3 sequence reads: CSALPKDRGPYSNQPQHF. The CDR3 region has the DNA TGCAGTGCGCTCCCTAAGGACAGGGGACCCTATAGCAATCAGCCCCAGCATTTT.

The chain couples TRBV6-2 or TRBV6-3 to TRBJ1-4, with a tentative D call TRBD1 (6 bases). The germline V and J ends were trimmed by 10 bases and 6 bases, with 18 bases remaining between them. Per the germline V gene, CDR1 is MNHEY and CDR2 is SVGEGT. The CDR3 runs 14 residues. The CDR3 DNA reads TGTGCCACCCGAGTGACAGGCTTGGATGAAAAACTGTTTTTT. Encoded protein: CATRVTGLDEKLFF.

This clonotype occurred a few times. The CDR3 spells CASSFGQPNSPLHF. CDR3 coding DNA: TGTGCCAGCAGCTTCGGACAGCCCAATTCACCCCTCCACTTT. The gene calls are TRBV5-5 and TRBJ1-6, with D possibly being TRBD1 (6 bases). The CDR3 is 14 residues long. From germline, CDR1 is SGHKS and CDR2 YYEKEE (reference sequence). Trimming cost V 2 bases and J 7 bases, with 10 bases left between them.

Of note for this clonotype: A much larger clone sits a single nucleotide away, making a read error possible. The V gene is TRBV9, the J gene TRBJ2-7, with 11 bases fitting TRBD2. Germline CDR1 is SGDLS and CDR2 is YYNGEE. The CDR3 is 16 residues long. The CDR3 nucleotides read TGTGTCAGCAGCGTAGGGCTAGCGGGAGGCCCGCACGAGCAGTACTTC. This gives the protein CVSSVGLAGGPHEQYF.